This TCR beta chain was identified in a study of graft-versus-host responses after intestinal transplantation. Study-wide points: Patients who carried graft-donor T cell macrochimerism also had high graft-versus-host to host-versus-graft clonal ratios in their allografts. Marrow from the recipient contained GvH clones, some of which had appeared first in ileum or blood.

V lost 2 bases and J lost 6, with 14 bases in between. This CDR3 has 14 amino acids. Germline V gene data show CDR1 as SGHDT and CDR2 as YYEEEE. A word on this clone: Its antigen is unidentified.

Data came from immunoSEQ multiplex PCR; TCRdb stores just in-frame clones and leaves some out. Among tens of thousands of clones listed, 80% to 95% were seen once. The chain joins TRBV5-6 to TRBJ1-1; possibly TRBD1 for D (6 bases). The sequence was collected from a human patient who received an intestinal transplant, so some T cells may come from the graft donor. Sample: PBMCs, taken 98 days after intestinal transplantation. The CDR3 DNA is TGTGCCAGCAGCTTCTGGGGGGCGGAGGCTGAAGCTTTCTTT. It codes for CASSFWGAEAEAFF.